Below are 29 T cell receptor beta chains sequenced from a single sample in a study of blood T cell repertoires in COVID-19. Measured with immunoSEQ multiplex PCR; TCRdb has only the in-frame clones, and not every one. The repertoire holds approximately 150,000 clones, with roughly 87% as singletons. Sequencing was done on a sample of peripheral blood. The source of these receptors is a woman in her fifties or sixties with acute or convalescent COVID-19.

The V and J genes are TRBV12-5 and TRBJ2-4; 9 nucleotides agree with TRBD1. This CDR3 is 16 amino acids long. The V segment lost 1 base and the J segment 0 bases; nucleotides outside the gene matches: 1. The germline V gene has CDR1 LGHNT and CDR2 FRNRAP. CDR3 DNA: TGTGCTAGTGGTTTGGGACAGGGGGTAGCCAAAAACATTCAGTACTTC. Encoded protein: CASGLGQGVAKNIQYF. The variable domain in full, completed from reference TRBV12-5 and TRBJ2-4, reads DARVTQTPRHKVTEMGQEVTMRCQPILGHNTVFWYRQTMMQGLELLAYFRNRAPLDDSGMPKDRFSAEMPDATLATLKIQPSEPRDSAVYFCASGLGQGVAKNIQYFGAGTRLSVL.

J is TRBJ2-7 and V is TRBV15; D is unclear. V was cut by 0 bases and J by 2 bases, with 8 bases left in between. Germline CDR1 is LNHNV and CDR2 is YYDKDF (reference sequence). This CDR3 contains 14 residues. DNA for the CDR3: TGTGCCACCAGCAGAGATGGCACAGCCTACGAGCAGTACTTC. Residues: CATSRDGTAYEQYF.

The chain carries TRBV11-2 and TRBJ2-3, with D tentatively TRBD1 (5 bases). The CDR3 has 14 amino acids. The V gene's germline CDR1 is SGHAT and CDR2 FQNNGV. Trimming shortened V by 2 bases and J by 3 bases, and 9 bases separated the two germline ends. CDR3 coding DNA: TGTGCCAGCAGCTTACAGGGTTGGACAGATACGCAGTATTTT. This gives the protein CASSLQGWTDTQYF.

This clone was seen ten or more times. The chain uses TRBV9 and TRBJ1-1, with a weak D call TRBD1 (6 bases). V lost 4 bases to trimming and J lost 5 bases, with 15 bases between them. The CDR3 has 14 residues. Germline CDR1 and CDR2: SGDLS and YYNGEE. CDR3 bases: TGTGCCAGCAGCCCTGGACAGTCACTTACTGAAGCTTTCTTT. Translated: CASSPGQSLTEAFF.

The chain employs TRBV5-1 and TRBJ1-1, with 8 bases matching TRBD1. The junction had 12 bases not matched to a gene; V was cut back by 6 bases and J by 5 bases. The CDR3 has 15 amino acids. Germline CDR1 reads SGHRS; CDR2 reads YFSETQ. The CDR3 DNA reads TGCGCCAGCACCGGGACAGGTCTAAGTGGGACTGAAGCTTTCTTT. It encodes CASTGTGLSGTEAFF.

V is TRBV5-1 and J is TRBJ1-3, with 7 bases that match TRBD1. J lost 4 bases, V lost 5 bases, and 9 bases had no gene match. Germline values: CDR1 SGHRS, CDR2 YFSETQ. The CDR3 is 15 residues long. In DNA, the CDR3 is TGCGCCAGCAGACCAACAGGGGTTTCCGGAAACACCATATATTTT. It encodes CASRPTGVSGNTIYF.

A few counts support this clone. The chain couples TRBV3-1 (or the pseudogene TRBV3-2) to TRBJ1-4, with D perhaps matching TRBD1 (6 bases). Germline V gene data show CDR1 as LGHDT and CDR2 as YNNKEL (reference sequence). Trimming took off 3 bases at V and 7 bases at J, with 21 bases between the two ends. The CDR3 consists of 17 residues. CDR3 in DNA: TGTGCCAGCAGCCACTCCACGGACAGTCAAAAGGGTGAAAAACTGTTTTTT. Protein sequence: CASSHSTDSQKGEKLFF.

The chain joins TRBV5-1 to TRBJ2-2; TRBD1 aligns across 8 bases. This CDR3 has 16 residues. Germline V lookup: CDR1 SGHRS, CDR2 YFSETQ. The V segment lost 4 bases and the J segment 5 bases; nucleotides outside the gene matches: 10. CDR3 coding DNA: TGCGCCAGCAGCAGCTGGACAGGGACGGGAACCGGGGAGCTGTTTTTT. Its translation: CASSSWTGTGTGELFF.

J is TRBJ1-1 and V is TRBV19; maybe TRBD1 (6 bases). The V gene's germline CDR1 is LNHDA and CDR2 SQIVND (reference sequence). This CDR3 has 19 amino acids. V was cut by 1 base and J by 1 base, with 22 bases left in between. As DNA, the CDR3 is TGTGCCAGTAGTATAGTCAGGGGCGTAGAAATTTTAAAGAACACTGAAGCTTTCTTT. Protein product: CASSIVRGVEILKNTEAFF. The full variable domain, its missing parts supplied by reference TRBV19 and TRBJ1-1, is DGGITQSPKYLFRKEGQNVTLSCEQNLNHDAMYWYRQDPGQGLRLIYYSQIVNDFQKGDIAEGYSVSREKKESFPLTVTSAQKNPTAFYLCASSIVRGVEILKNTEAFFGQGTRLTVV.

The J gene is TRBJ2-1, the V gene TRBV29-1; 7 nucleotides align to TRBD2. Germline V gene lookup returns CDR1 SQVTM and CDR2 ANQGSEA. V trimming: 4 bases; J trimming: 6 bases; junction bases outside the gene matches: 3. The CDR3 consists of 12 residues. The CDR3: CSVGGGGNEQFF. The CDR3 coding sequence is TGCAGCGTTGGGGGGGGTGGCAATGAGCAGTTCTTC.

The chain has TRBV5-1 and TRBJ2-7; possible D gene TRBD1, 5 bases. V was clipped by 1 base and J by 0 bases, with 8 bases between them. CDR1 is SGHRS, CDR2 YFSETQ, per germline. This CDR3 comprises 14 residues. CDR3 residues: CASSLRQFSYEQYF. In nucleotides, the CDR3 is TGCGCCAGCAGCTTGAGACAGTTCTCCTACGAGCAGTACTTC.

This rearrangement joins TRBV28 to TRBJ1-5; TRBD1 agrees at 8 bases. CDR3 length: 16 residues. Per the germline V gene, CDR1 is MDHEN and CDR2 is SYDVKM. V gave up 4 bases and J gave up 5 bases; unmatched junction bases: 10. CDR3 bases: TGTGCCAGCAGTTCCCCCGGACAGGGTATATATCAGCCCCAGCATTTT. This translates into CASSSPGQGIYQPQHF.

V is TRBV5-1 and J is TRBJ1-4; no reliable D call. CDR1 is SGHRS, CDR2 YFSETQ, per germline. The CDR3 length is 15 residues. Trimming pared 3 bases from V and 0 bases from J, leaving 9 bases between. CDR3 region: CASSSSGATNEKLFF. The CDR3 coding sequence is TGCGCCAGCAGCTCTAGCGGGGCAACTAATGAAAAACTGTTTTTT.

This clone was observed a single time. The CDR3 nucleotides read TGTGCCAGCAGTGATGTCAGCGGGAGGGTTGGCAATGAGCAGTTCTTC. Its protein is CASSDVSGRVGNEQFF. The V gene is TRBV6-1, the J gene TRBJ2-1, with 10 bases aligning to TRBD2. V gave up 3 bases and J gave up 6 bases; unmatched junction bases: 8. Germline CDR1 reads MNHNS; CDR2 reads SASEGT. This CDR3 is 16 amino acids long.

The chain couples TRBV2 to TRBJ2-3, with 7 nucleotides matching TRBD1. From germline, CDR1 is SNHLY and CDR2 FYNNEI. V lost 6 bases and J lost 6; bases outside the gene matches: 12. This CDR3 has 15 amino acids. Written as DNA, the CDR3 is TGTGCCAGCAGGCTACCGGGACAGAGATTCGATACGCAGTATTTT. This sequence encodes CASRLPGQRFDTQYF.

This chain uses TRBV19 with TRBJ2-7; a possible D gene is TRBD1 (6 bases). The V end lost 5 bases, the J end lost 0 bases, and 14 bases lay between the germline ends. CDR1 and CDR2 from the germline V gene are LNHDA and SQIVND (reference sequence). The CDR3 is 15 amino acids. CDR3 DNA sequence: TGTGCCAGTAGTCTATCCAGGGACACCTCCTACGAGCAGTACTTC. This gives the protein CASSLSRDTSYEQYF.

This clone was recorded only once. The rearrangement links TRBV7-2 to TRBJ1-6, with 8 nucleotides matching TRBD1. This CDR3 has 18 amino acids. V was pared by 5 bases and J by 9 bases, with 18 bases of the junction left unmatched. The germline gives CDR1 SGHTA, CDR2 FQGNSA. For the CDR3, the DNA is TGTGCCAGCAGCGAGGATCCTGGACAGGGCTGGCTGGGTTCACCCCTCCACTTT. It specifies CASSEDPGQGWLGSPLHF.

The chain carries TRBV25-1 and TRBJ1-3, with TRBD1 as a possible D gene (5 bases). The germline gives CDR1 MGHDK, CDR2 SYGVNS. CDR3 length: 16 amino acids. V shed 5 bases and J shed 1 base, with 15 bases lying between them. CDR3 DNA sequence: TGTGCCAGCAGTCCTCACGGGGGAATATCTGGAAACACCATATATTTT. Protein sequence: CASSPHGGISGNTIYF. The full variable domain, completed using reference TRBV25-1 and TRBJ1-3, is EADIYQTPRYLVIGTGKKITLECSQTMGHDKMYWYQQDPGMELHLIHYSYGVNSTEKGDLSSESTVSRIRTEHFPLTLESARPSHTSQYLCASSPHGGISGNTIYFGEGSWLTVV.

The chain uses TRBV7-2 and TRBJ2-3; 10 bases align to TRBD2. Germline V gene data show CDR1 as SGHTA and CDR2 as FQGNSA. Trimming removed 4 bases from V and 5 bases from J; junction bases left unmatched: 9. The CDR3 consists of 16 residues. Here the CDR3 reads CASSSASGRRRDTQYF. CDR3 DNA: TGTGCCAGCAGCTCCGCTAGCGGGAGAAGGAGAGATACGCAGTATTTT.

For the CDR3, the DNA is TGTGCCAGCAGTAATAGACAGGAAGCTTTCTTT. Its translation is CASSNRQEAFF. The rearrangement links TRBV6-5 to TRBJ1-1; D might be TRBD1 (5 bases). The V gene's germline CDR1 is MNHEY and CDR2 SVGAGI. There are 11 residues in the CDR3. The V and J ends lost 5 bases and 8 bases respectively, with 9 bases between them.

As regards this clone: Other nucleotide sequences from this sample produce the same CDR3. J is TRBJ1-2 and V is TRBV6-5; D is perhaps TRBD1 (6 bases). The germline V gene encodes CDR1 MNHEY and CDR2 SVGAGI. V shed 0 bases and J shed 6 bases, with 8 bases lying between them. This CDR3 region has 13 residues. CDR3 region: CASSYSNRDGYTF. The CDR3 DNA is TGTGCCAGCAGTTACTCGAACAGGGATGGCTACACCTTC.

The chain has TRBV9 and TRBJ2-7; weak D call: TRBD1 (6 bases). From germline, CDR1 is SGDLS and CDR2 YYNGEE. V lost 0 bases, J lost 5 bases, and 12 bases lay in between. The CDR3 has 14 residues. The CDR3 loop is CASSVDTGIHEQYF. The CDR3 region has the DNA TGTGCCAGCAGCGTAGATACAGGGATCCACGAGCAGTACTTC.

The V call is TRBV10-1, the J call TRBJ1-2; no clear D. The germline gives CDR1 WNHNN, CDR2 SYGVQD (reference sequence). CDR3 length: 13 residues. Trimming pared 0 bases from V and 5 bases from J, leaving 7 bases between. CDR3 bases: TGCGCCAGCAGTGAGTCGGAGGGTTATGGCTACACCTTC. It encodes CASSESEGYGYTF.

V gene TRBV24-1 combines with J gene TRBJ2-7; D remains ambiguous. Trimming shortened V by 5 bases and J by 0 bases, and 7 bases separated the two germline ends. This CDR3 has 13 residues. From germline, CDR1 is KGHDR and CDR2 SFDVKD. The CDR3 sequence is CATSGVSSYEQYF. CDR3 nucleotides: TGTGCCACCAGTGGAGTAAGCTCCTACGAGCAGTACTTC.

This chain joins TRBV6-4 and TRBJ1-2; TRBD1 matches 8 bases. V shed 2 bases, J shed 4 bases, and the junction held 9 bases outside the gene matches. Germline V gene data show CDR1 as MRHNA and CDR2 as SNTAGT. CDR3 length: 16 amino acids. The CDR3: CASSDEGGTGSYGYTF. As DNA, the CDR3 is TGTGCCAGCAGTGACGAGGGAGGGACAGGATCCTATGGCTACACCTTC.

The chain has TRBV7-6 and TRBJ1-2; no clear D gene. Deletions cut 0 bases from V and 0 bases from J, with 14 bases between. Germline CDR1 is SGHVS and CDR2 is FNYEAQ. This CDR3 has 17 residues. CDR3 amino acids: CASSLAVREPANYGYTF. DNA for the CDR3: TGTGCCAGCAGCTTAGCGGTTCGGGAACCAGCTAACTATGGCTACACCTTC.

In its sample, this clone was seen many times. The chain uses TRBV5-4 and TRBJ2-2, with 10 bases lining up with TRBD1. The CDR3 spans 15 residues. Germline V gene data show CDR1 as SGHNT and CDR2 as YYREEE (reference sequence). Trimming removed 5 bases from V and 4 bases from J; junction bases left unmatched: 5. Here the CDR3 DNA reads TGTGCCAGCAGAGAGGACAGGGGGGGCACCGGGGAGCTGTTTTTT. It translates to CASREDRGGTGELFF.

The chain links TRBV7-3 to TRBJ2-1, with D unclear. V was pared by 5 bases and J by 0 bases, with 11 bases between. From germline, CDR1 is SGHTA and CDR2 FQGTGA. The CDR3 is 15 residues long. This CDR3 reads CASSPFRSSYNEQFF. The CDR3 DNA sequence: TGTGCCAGCAGCCCGTTCCGGAGCTCCTACAATGAGCAGTTCTTC.

The count of this clone is one. This sequence joins TRBV7-9 and TRBJ2-1; 9 nucleotides match TRBD2. The CDR3 covers 18 residues. CDR1 and CDR2 (germline): SEHNR, FQNEAQ (reference sequence). V shed 5 bases, J shed 5 bases, and the junction held 16 bases outside the gene matches. The CDR3 DNA follows: TGTGCCAGCAGCCTCCCTCGGCGGGGGGGCCTACCCGACAATGAGCAGTTCTTC. It translates to CASSLPRRGGLPDNEQFF.